The clone carrying this T cell receptor beta chain was counted a few times. This sample stems from a study of blood T cell repertoires in COVID-19. Looking at the study overall: PBMCs, B-cell-depleted T cells, or T cells were the source of the cDNA or gDNA that made up the material.

Trimming removed 4 bases from V and 3 bases from J; junction bases left unmatched: 7. The CDR3 totals 16 residues. CDR1 and CDR2 from the germline V gene are SGHRS and YFSETQ. Study processing details: The authors estimated nucleated cell counts from reference gene primer amplification. Data came from immunoSEQ multiplex PCR; TCRdb stores just in-frame clones and leaves some out. V, J and clone size were drawn from that table, and D and trimming were deduced from the DNA. In the table there are approximately 100,000 clones, roughly 82% of which are singletons. The V call is TRBV5-1, the J call TRBJ2-3; 11 bases agree with TRBD2. The clonotype was recovered from a man aged 55-75 years with acute or convalescent COVID-19. Sequencing input: peripheral blood. The CDR3 reads CASSPGTSGYTDTQYF. As DNA, the CDR3 is TGCGCCAGCAGCCCAGGGACTAGCGGATATACAGATACGCAGTATTTT.